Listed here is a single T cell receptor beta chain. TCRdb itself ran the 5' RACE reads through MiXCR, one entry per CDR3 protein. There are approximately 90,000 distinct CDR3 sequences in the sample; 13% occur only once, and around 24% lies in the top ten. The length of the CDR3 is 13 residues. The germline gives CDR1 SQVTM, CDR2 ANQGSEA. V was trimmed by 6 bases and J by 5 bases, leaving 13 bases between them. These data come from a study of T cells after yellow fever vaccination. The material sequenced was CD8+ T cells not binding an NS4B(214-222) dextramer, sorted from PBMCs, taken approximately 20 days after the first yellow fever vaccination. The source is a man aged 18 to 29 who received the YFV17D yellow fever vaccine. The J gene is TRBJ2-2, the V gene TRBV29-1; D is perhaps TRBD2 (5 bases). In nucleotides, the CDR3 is TGCAGCGTCACGGGGAAGATGACCGGGGAGCTGTTTTTT. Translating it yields CSVTGKMTGELFF.